Below are 9 T cell receptor beta chains sequenced from a single sample in a study of T cell changes during pregnancy in multiple sclerosis. The table came from immunoSEQ multiplex PCR; TCRdb's copy has only in-frame clones and leaves some out. The sample lists tens of thousands of clones, under 95% occurring once. This specimen consisted of CD8+ T cells from peripheral blood mononuclear cells, obtained in the second trimester of pregnancy. The origin of the receptors is a female donor with multiple sclerosis, enrolled in a pregnancy study.

The chain joins TRBV9 to TRBJ2-1; 8 bases match TRBD2. The CDR3 length is 14 residues. Germline-derived CDR1 and CDR2 are SGDLS and YYNGEE. V shed 7 bases and J 5 bases; nucleotides not matched to a gene: 8. The CDR3 DNA follows: TGTGCCAGCCGCCCGGGGGGGCCCGACAATGAGCAGTTCTTC. Amino acids: CASRPGGPDNEQFF.

The chain couples TRBV19 to TRBJ2-1, with D tentatively TRBD2 (6 bases). Germline lookup yields CDR1 LNHDA and CDR2 SQIVND (reference sequence). CDR3 length: 16 amino acids. V was cut by 6 bases and J by 0 bases, with 15 bases left in between. CDR3 residues: CASRSVAASSYNEQFF. In DNA form, the CDR3 reads TGTGCCAGTAGGAGTGTAGCGGCTAGCTCCTACAATGAGCAGTTCTTC.

This chain links TRBV6-4 with TRBJ1-1; 7 bases map to TRBD1. The CDR3 contains 15 residues. From germline, CDR1 is MRHNA and CDR2 SNTAGT. The V gene end was trimmed by 3 bases and the J gene end by 6 bases; junction bases not matched to a gene: 10. CDR3 DNA sequence: TGTGCCAGCAGTGATCATCCCACAGGGGCCTCTGAAGCTTTCTTT. It is translated as CASSDHPTGASEAFF.

The chain employs TRBV27 and TRBJ2-1; 12 bases are shared with TRBD2. Looked up from germline, CDR1 is MNHEY and CDR2 is SMNVEV (reference sequence). The CDR3 contains 13 residues. Trimming at V came to 10 bases and at J to 4 bases, leaving 2 bases not matched to a gene. CDR3 sequence (DNA): TGTGCCACCGGACTAGCGGGATACAATGAGCAGTTCTTC. It specifies CATGLAGYNEQFF.

This chain connects TRBV5-1 to TRBJ1-1; 7 bases are shared with TRBD1. CDR3 length equals 16 residues. Germline CDR1 reads SGHRS; CDR2 reads YFSETQ. The J segment lost 11 bases and the V segment lost 2 bases, leaving 18 bases of the junction unmatched. The CDR3 protein is CASSLGDRANLMEAFF. As DNA, the CDR3 is TGCGCCAGCAGCTTAGGGGACAGAGCAAATCTCATGGAGGCTTTCTTT.

The gene calls are TRBV7-9 and TRBJ2-3; D is perhaps TRBD2 (6 bases). The germline CDR1 and CDR2 sequences are SEHNR and FQNEAQ (reference sequence). There are 16 residues in the CDR3. Trimming removed 6 bases from V and 0 bases from J, with 16 bases in between. The CDR3, as DNA: TGTGCCAGCAGTCCTCCTAGCGCCACTAGCACAGATACGCAGTATTTT. As protein: CASSPPSATSTDTQYF.

This clone has just one count. The rearrangement joins TRBV28 to TRBJ2-7, with 7 bases aligning to TRBD1. This CDR3 contains 14 residues. The J segment lost 2 bases and the V segment lost 5 bases, leaving 6 bases of the junction unmatched. Looked up from germline, CDR1 is MDHEN and CDR2 is SYDVKM. The CDR3 protein is CASSGMTGTYEQYF. For the CDR3, the DNA is TGTGCCAGCAGTGGAATGACAGGGACCTACGAGCAGTACTTC.

In nucleotides, the CDR3 is TGTGCCAGCAGGACAGGGGGCGACACCGGGGAGCTGTTTTTT. Its translation is CASRTGGDTGELFF. The rearrangement joins TRBV6-5 to TRBJ2-2; 10 bases map to TRBD1. Unmatched junction bases numbered 1, after V lost 6 bases and J lost 3 bases. Germline CDR1 MNHEY, CDR2 SVGAGI. CDR3 length: 14 residues.

The chain uses TRBV10-2 and TRBJ1-1, with D tentatively TRBD1 (5 bases). Trimming stripped 4 bases from V and 0 bases from J, with 6 bases between. The length of the CDR3 is 13 residues. Germline CDR1 WSHSY, CDR2 SAAADI. CDR3 sequence (DNA): TGCGCCAGCAGTGGGGGGGTGAACACTGAAGCTTTCTTT. Its protein is CASSGGVNTEAFF.